The entry below gives a single TCR beta chain sequence along with its context. The antigen is unknown. The sample belongs to a study of cytomegalovirus exposure and HLA in healthy donors. The germline V gene has CDR1 SQVTM and CDR2 ANQGSEA. The V segment lost 4 bases and the J segment 0 bases; nucleotides outside the gene matches: 3. The CDR3 consists of 14 residues. The study's findings and limits: It was in a later analysis that TCR association rates were seen to vary by HLA locus, highest for DRB1 and lowest for HLA-C.

PCR amplification relied on 60 Vbeta primers (plus 13 Jbeta primers). The method was immunoSEQ multiplex PCR; TCRdb's version includes in-frame clones alone and lacks a portion of them. The sample contains 110,000 to 150,000 clones, approximately 68% of which appear only once. This sequence joins TRBV29-1 and TRBJ2-1, with 7 positions matching TRBD1. Sample: PBMCs. This sequence originates from a man aged 55 to 70 in good health and CMV-seronegative. The CDR3 spells CSVGGQRSYNEQFF. The CDR3 DNA reads as TGCAGCGTTGGGGGACAGCGCTCCTACAATGAGCAGTTCTTC.